The clone carrying this T cell receptor (beta chain) has only a few counts. This sample is drawn from a study of human T cells and chemical hapten exposure. Each CDR3 protein gets one entry after TCRdb re-called the RACE reads with MiXCR. The sample records tens of thousands of distinct CDR3 sequences, less than 15% being singletons. Time point of the sample: pre-sensitization, week 0. Treatment described: therapeutic diphenylcyclopropenone sensitization with weekly scalp DPC. The receptor comes from a woman between 45 and 65 years old with alopecia areata. Some clones in this sample may be carry-over from other donors' samples. This specimen was whole blood, taken in connection with sensitization to the hapten diphenylcyclopropenone (DPC).

CDR3 sequence reads: CASSQVAGRGAFF. The DNA of the CDR3 is TGTGCCAGCAGCCAAGTCGCAGGCCGGGGAGCTTTCTTT. The rearrangement joins TRBV3-1 to TRBJ1-1; D ambiguous. The V gene lost 1 base and the J gene lost 10 bases, with 13 bases spanning the gap. Germline V lookup: CDR1 LGHDT, CDR2 YNNKEL (reference sequence). The CDR3 contains 13 residues.